The present T cell receptor beta chain was sequenced within a study of blood T cells in healthy people across ages. In the case of this clonotype: Its antigen is not known.

Through a sample-barcoded 5' primer and a J-beta primer mix, a second PCR was run for 7 to 11 cycles. All cDNA molecules were each tagged by a template-switch adaptor with 12 random nucleotides. TCRdb analysed the 5' RACE reads with MiXCR anew, one entry per CDR3 protein. The data show 910,000 or so distinct CDR3 sequences, about 53% seen once. The length of the CDR3 is 13 residues. CDR1 LNHDA and CDR2 SQIVND come from the germline V gene (reference sequence). Findings and caveats of the study: Older individuals had lower TCR beta diversity per million T cells (the decline was roughly linear).

The donors, all healthy, were Caucasians living in Russia, aged about 6 to 90. Specimen: blood. V usage is TRBV19 and J usage is TRBJ2-5; the D is unclear. The DNA matches TRBJ2-7 better at its end, which makes the J call doubtful. The clonotype originates from a woman aged 55-70 years in good health. CDR3 loop: CASSTLLADEQYF. In nucleotides, the CDR3 is TGTGCCAGTAGTACCCTCTTAGCTGACGAGCAGTACTTC.